A single sample gave rise to the 8 T cell receptor beta chains below, sequenced in a study of cytomegalovirus exposure and HLA in healthy donors. PCR primers comprised 60 Vbeta and 13 Jbeta primers. Sequencing was performed with immunoSEQ multiplex PCR; in TCRdb, only in-frame clones are kept and a portion is missing. Of tens of thousands of clones in the sample, 75% are singletons; the top ten hold roughly 2%. Material: PBMCs. Every receptor here comes from a man between 40 and 49 years old in good health and CMV-seronegative.

CDR3 in DNA: TGTGCCAGCAGTATTAGGGACTCGGCGGGCACAGATACGCAGTATTTT. Amino acids: CASSIRDSAGTDTQYF. The rearrangement links TRBV27 to TRBJ2-3; a weak D match, TRBD2 (6 bases). Germline-derived CDR1 and CDR2 are MNHEY and SMNVEV (reference sequence). Trimming stripped 5 bases from V and 1 base from J, with 16 bases between. The CDR3 is made up of 16 amino acids.

This clone has just a few counts. The sample contains more than one DNA sequence encoding this CDR3. J is TRBJ1-5 and V is TRBV19; D remains ambiguous. The CDR3 is made up of 15 amino acids. The V and J ends lost 1 base and 0 bases respectively, with 7 bases between them. Germline V CDR1 and CDR2: LNHDA, SQIVND (reference sequence). CDR3 coding DNA: TGTGCCAGTAGTATAGGGCCGAATAGCAATCAGCCCCAGCATTTT. Translating gives CASSIGPNSNQPQHF. The variable domain in full, completed from reference TRBV19 and TRBJ1-5, reads DGGITQSPKYLFRKEGQNVTLSCEQNLNHDAMYWYRQDPGQGLRLIYYSQIVNDFQKGDIAEGYSVSREKKESFPLTVTSAQKNPTAFYLCASSIGPNSNQPQHFGDGTRLSIL.

The gene calls are TRBV27 and TRBJ2-1, with TRBD2 identical over 7 bases. Germline V gene data show CDR1 as MNHEY and CDR2 as SMNVEV (reference sequence). This CDR3 region has 16 residues. Trimming took 6 bases from V and 2 from J; bases not matched to a gene: 10. The CDR3 here is CASRVVGLGTYNEQFF. The CDR3 coding sequence is TGTGCCAGCAGAGTTGTTGGACTAGGGACCTACAATGAGCAGTTCTTC.

This clone turned up a few times. The chain uses TRBV29-1 and TRBJ2-7; D perhaps matches TRBD1 (5 bases). The CDR3 extends over 12 amino acids. The V and J ends lost 7 bases and 3 bases respectively, with 13 bases between them. Germline values: CDR1 SQVTM, CDR2 ANQGSEA. The CDR3 spells CSAEDRNYEQYF. CDR3 nucleotides: TGCAGCGCCGAAGACAGAAACTACGAGCAGTACTTC.

The rearrangement links TRBV5-6 to TRBJ2-5, with TRBD1 identical over 7 bases. V was clipped by 4 bases and J by 1 base; unmatched bases: 4. Germline V gene lookup returns CDR1 SGHDT and CDR2 YYEEEE. The CDR3 sequence is 14 residues long. CDR3 coding DNA: TGTGCCAGCAGCCCCGGGACAGCCCAAGAGACCCAGTACTTC. Translation: CASSPGTAQETQYF.

This clone was seen a single time. The chain employs TRBV2 and TRBJ2-1, with 11 bases matching TRBD2. Germline-derived CDR1 and CDR2 are SNHLY and FYNNEI. The CDR3 length is 18 residues. V lost 2 bases, J lost 5 bases, and 11 bases stayed unmatched. This chain's CDR3 is CASSERTWGTSGDNEQFF. As DNA, the CDR3 is TGTGCCAGCAGTGAAAGAACGTGGGGGACTAGCGGCGACAATGAGCAGTTCTTC.

This clone appeared once. The chain couples TRBV28 to TRBJ2-7, with 11 bases that match TRBD1. The CDR3 contains 15 residues. V shed 1 base, J shed 8 bases, and the junction held 7 bases outside the gene matches. Germline V lookup: CDR1 MDHEN, CDR2 SYDVKM. The CDR3 loop is CASSLSGGTGGQQYF. The CDR3 coding sequence is TGTGCCAGCAGTTTATCTGGGGGGACAGGGGGGCAGCAGTACTTC.

The table lists this clone with a count of one. The CDR3: CASSLDWGGNLGYTF. Written as DNA, the CDR3 is TGTGCCAGCAGCTTAGATTGGGGGGGAAATTTAGGCTACACCTTC. The chain employs TRBV11-2 and TRBJ1-2; D possibly corresponds to TRBD1 (5 bases). The CDR3 length is 15 residues. Germline V CDR1 and CDR2: SGHAT, FQNNGV. Trimming stripped 0 bases from V and 8 bases from J, with 16 bases between.